This TCR beta chain was captured by sequencing in a study of T cell changes during pregnancy in multiple sclerosis (dated 2019 in TCRdb). As for the study more broadly: In women with multiple sclerosis, the researchers looked at how the T cell repertoire shifted as pregnancy progressed.

After removal of 6 bases from V and 1 base from J, the junction retains 2 bases not matched to a gene. As encoded in the germline V gene, CDR1 is SNHLY while CDR2 is FYNNEI. The CDR3 runs 14 residues from the cysteine to the phenylalanine. Solely the CDR3 DNA is kept, with 42 bases framed from the first base. A word on this clone: Its antigen is still unknown. Per-base qualities were not stored, and no clone one base away is much larger.

The protocol used for the library was the immunoSEQ multiplex PCR assay. In its TCRdb copy, this immuneACCESS table keeps in-frame sequences only and misses some clones. Where compared with another copy, unresolved V genes explain less than half of these, and the others have no known cause. Recorded for this sample are roughly 93,000 clones; under 95% of them occurred a single time. Less than 2.5% of the sample rests with the top ten. This sequence was found in a female donor in good health, enrolled as a control in a pregnancy study. This sample comprised peripheral blood, obtained after pregnancy. The V and J genes are TRBV2 and TRBJ2-7; TRBD1 fits 11 bases in the junction. The CDR3 region has the sequence CASSRDRGSYEQYF. The bases are TGTGCCAGCAGCCGGGACAGGGGGTCCTACGAGCAGTACTTC.